These 15 T cell receptor beta chains originate from one sample sequenced in a study of cytomegalovirus exposure and HLA in healthy donors. It was with 60 Vbeta and 13 Jbeta primers that the PCR ran. Only in-frame clones appear in the TCRdb table, and some are missing; sequencing was by immunoSEQ multiplex PCR. Of about 150,000 clones in the sample, nearly 10% are singletons; the top ten hold under 2%. The sample comprised PBMCs. Source of these receptors: a man aged 50-60 years in good health and CMV-seronegative.

Only a few counts were recorded for this clone. This rearrangement joins TRBV28 to TRBJ2-7; TRBD2 aligns across 10 bases. The J segment lost 4 bases and the V segment lost 3 bases, leaving 9 bases of the junction unmatched. CDR1 is MDHEN, CDR2 SYDVKM, per germline. The CDR3 covers 16 residues. The CDR3 sequence is CASSLSSGGAPYEQYF. In nucleotides, the CDR3 is TGTGCCAGCAGTTTGTCAAGCGGGGGGGCTCCGTACGAGCAGTACTTC.

This clone has a handful of counts. The chain carries TRBV2 and TRBJ2-3; 11 bases line up with TRBD2. The CDR3 has 16 residues. The germline V gene encodes CDR1 SNHLY and CDR2 FYNNEI. V dropped 9 bases and J dropped 1; count of bases not matched to a gene: 9. CDR3 DNA: TGTGCCAGGGGGCTAGCGGGAGGATCTCGCACAGATACGCAGTATTTT. Its translation is CARGLAGGSRTDTQYF.

This clone was detected only a few times. Other DNA sequences in this specimen translate into the identical CDR3. The rearrangement joins TRBV6-6 to TRBJ1-4; 8 bases are a match to TRBD1. The V gene's germline CDR1 is MNHNY and CDR2 SVGAGI (reference sequence). The CDR3 has 15 residues. V shed 5 bases, J shed 8 bases, and the junction held 10 bases outside the gene matches. The CDR3 here is CASSEDRAVREKLFF. The CDR3 bases are TGTGCCAGCAGTGAGGACAGGGCGGTGAGAGAAAAACTGTTTTTT.

This chain links TRBV4-2 with TRBJ2-3; D is ambiguous. This CDR3 is 14 amino acids long. Trimming removed 5 bases at V and 5 bases at J, with 14 bases between. Germline values: CDR1 LGHNA, CDR2 YNFKEQ. The CDR3 is CASSGNTEQDTQYF. CDR3 in DNA: TGTGCCAGCAGCGGAAATACAGAGCAAGATACGCAGTATTTT.

This clone was counted only a few times. V is TRBV25-1 and J is TRBJ1-2; 9 nucleotides line up with TRBD1. The V segment lost 2 bases and the J segment 6 bases; nucleotides outside the gene matches: 7. Germline V gene data show CDR1 as MGHDK and CDR2 as SYGVNS. The CDR3 contains 15 residues. The CDR3 region is CASSEDRGQGDGYTF. The CDR3 nucleotides read TGTGCCAGCAGTGAAGATCGGGGACAGGGAGATGGCTACACCTTC.

This clone was seen a handful of times. The chain couples TRBV27 to TRBJ1-2, with TRBD1 as a possible D gene (6 bases). Trimming removed 5 bases at V and 5 bases at J, with 18 bases between. Germline CDR1 is MNHEY and CDR2 is SMNVEV (reference sequence). CDR3 length: 15 residues. The CDR3 nucleotides read TGTGCCAGCAGTGTCCACAGGGACCTGTGGTATGGCTACACCTTC. Residues: CASSVHRDLWYGYTF.

This clone has only a few counts. This chain links TRBV19 with TRBJ2-1, with 10 positions matching TRBD2. The CDR3 is 17 amino acids. CDR1 and CDR2 (germline): LNHDA, SQIVND (reference sequence). Trimming at V came to 7 bases and at J to 4 bases, leaving 13 bases not matched to a gene. CDR3 amino acids: CASNGGASGSEYNEQFF. The CDR3 DNA is TGTGCCAGTAACGGAGGGGCTAGCGGGAGCGAGTACAATGAGCAGTTCTTC.

This rearrangement joins TRBV2 to TRBJ2-5; TRBD1 matches at 9 bases. Germline CDR1 and CDR2: SNHLY and FYNNEI. V was clipped by 3 bases and J by 5 bases; unmatched bases: 31. The CDR3 extends over 23 amino acids. CDR3 sequence: CASSEESLYSKGTGGEVGETQYF. As DNA, the CDR3 is TGTGCCAGCAGTGAGGAGTCTTTGTACTCGAAGGGTACAGGGGGCGAAGTTGGGGAGACCCAGTACTTC.

The chain has TRBV19 and TRBJ1-1; 7 positions match TRBD1. CDR1 LNHDA and CDR2 SQIVND come from the germline V gene (reference sequence). J gave up 0 bases and V 6 bases, and 1 base lay outside the gene matches. This CDR3 has 13 residues. CDR3 loop: CASRGQMNTEAFF. CDR3 sequence (DNA): TGTGCCAGTAGGGGACAGATGAACACTGAAGCTTTCTTT.

This clone has a handful of counts. The J gene is TRBJ2-5, the V gene TRBV6-1, with 7 bases identical to TRBD2. Unmatched junction bases numbered 5, after V lost 5 bases and J lost 2 bases. The CDR3 contains 14 residues. Germline V gives CDR1 MNHNS, CDR2 SASEGT. CDR3 sequence reads: CASSRGGGQETQYF. In DNA form, the CDR3 reads TGTGCCAGCAGTCGGGGCGGGGGTCAAGAGACCCAGTACTTC.

The gene calls are TRBV10-3 and TRBJ2-3; possibly TRBD2 for D (6 bases). The V end was cut by 2 bases, the J end by 3 bases, with 15 bases between. Germline V gene data show CDR1 as ENHRY and CDR2 as SYGVKD. This CDR3 region has 16 residues. The CDR3 loop reads CAISETQTGETDTQYF. DNA of the CDR3: TGTGCCATCAGTGAGACCCAAACGGGGGAGACAGATACGCAGTATTTT.

This clone was recorded a few times. The gene calls are TRBV29-1 and TRBJ1-2; D is possibly TRBD1 (5 bases). Trimming took off 5 bases at V and 3 bases at J, with 13 bases between the two ends. This CDR3 is 13 amino acids long. CDR1 and CDR2 (germline): SQVTM, ANQGSEA. This CDR3 is CSVKLGGDYGYTF. CDR3 in DNA: TGCAGCGTTAAGCTTGGAGGGGACTATGGCTACACCTTC.

The V gene is TRBV11-2, the J gene TRBJ1-1; D possibly corresponds to TRBD1 (5 bases). Germline assignment: CDR1 SGHAT and CDR2 FQNNGV. The CDR3 is 15 residues long. The V and J ends lost 4 bases and 1 base respectively, with 13 bases between them. The CDR3: CASSSSYTGNTEAFF. The CDR3 DNA follows: TGTGCCAGCAGCTCCTCCTATACAGGGAACACTGAAGCTTTCTTT.

The V and J genes are TRBV30 and TRBJ2-3, with TRBD2 identical over 10 bases. This CDR3 spans 19 amino acids. Trimming took 0 bases from V and 2 from J; bases not matched to a gene: 14. The germline CDR1 and CDR2 sequences are GTSNPN and SVGIG (reference sequence). The CDR3 loop reads CAWSVPSGGALKNTDTQYF. Here the CDR3 DNA reads TGTGCCTGGAGTGTTCCCAGCGGGGGGGCTCTAAAAAACACAGATACGCAGTATTTT.

A few counts support this clone. This chain joins TRBV29-1 and TRBJ2-1; no clear D gene. The CDR3 consists of 14 residues. In germline, CDR1 is SQVTM, CDR2 ANQGSEA. V was trimmed by 4 bases and J by 4 bases, leaving 14 bases between them. As DNA, the CDR3 is TGCAGCGTTGTACCCGGGTACCGATACAATGAGCAGTTCTTC. Translated: CSVVPGYRYNEQFF.